This T cell receptor (beta chain) comes out of a study of T cells in Graves' hyperthyroidism and ophthalmopathy. The investigators amplified TCR beta CDR3 regions from RNA transcripts. A set of HTBI primers served as the primers for a first-round RT-PCR of the TCR CDR3. TCRdb called the multiplex PCR reads again in MiXCR, with one record for every CDR3 protein. This table has over 300,000 distinct CDR3 sequences, 14% appearing once. CDR1 LGHNA and CDR2 YNFKEQ come from the germline V gene. Trimming cost V 4 bases and J 0 bases, with 14 bases left between them. This CDR3 comprises 16 residues. This receptor was obtained from a woman aged 55-69 years with Graves' hyperthyroidism. The V call is TRBV4-2, the J call TRBJ2-3; perhaps TRBD2 as D (7 bases). Sequenced: blood. The CDR3 here is CASSPWGGPSTDTQYF. DNA for the CDR3: TGTGCCAGCAGCCCCTGGGGGGGGCCAAGCACAGATACGCAGTATTTT.